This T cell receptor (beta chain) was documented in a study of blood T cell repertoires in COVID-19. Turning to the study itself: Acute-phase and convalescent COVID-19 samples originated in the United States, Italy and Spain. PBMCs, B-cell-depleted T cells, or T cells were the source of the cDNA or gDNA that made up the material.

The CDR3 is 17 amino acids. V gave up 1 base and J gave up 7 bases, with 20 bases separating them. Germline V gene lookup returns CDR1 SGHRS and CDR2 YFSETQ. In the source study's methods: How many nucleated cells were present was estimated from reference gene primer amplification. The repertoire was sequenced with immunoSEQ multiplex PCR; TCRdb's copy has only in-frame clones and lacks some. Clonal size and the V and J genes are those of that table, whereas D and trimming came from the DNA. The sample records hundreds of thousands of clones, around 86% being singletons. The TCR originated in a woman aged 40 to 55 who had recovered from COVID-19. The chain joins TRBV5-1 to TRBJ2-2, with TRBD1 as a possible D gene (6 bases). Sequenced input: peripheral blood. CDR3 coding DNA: TGCGCCAGCAGCTTGTCACAGGGCCTCCACTTCGGCGGGGAGCTGTTTTTT. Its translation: CASSLSQGLHFGGELFF.